The clone carrying this T cell receptor (beta chain) was recorded at least ten times. What it binds is unknown. RNA transcripts served as template for amplifying TCR beta CDR3 sequences. After a first-round RT-PCR with HTBI primers, a second-round multiplex PCR was run. TCRdb analysed the multiplex PCR reads with MiXCR anew, one entry per CDR3 protein. The profile shows roughly 400,000 distinct CDR3 sequences, about 17% of them singletons. V gave up 0 bases and J gave up 7 bases, with 9 bases separating them. Germline lookup yields CDR1 SGHAT and CDR2 FQNNGV. This CDR3 is 13 amino acids long. Researchers turned away patients with other autoimmune diseases, uncontrolled infections, pregnancy or lactation. What supplied the PBMCs was roughly 10 ml of fresh peripheral blood. The sample is drawn from a study of Graves' ophthalmopathy and Graves' hyperthyroidism. General study results and limits: Ophthalmopathy progression was predicted with about 67% sensitivity and around 72% specificity.

This sequence originates from an adult woman with stable Graves' hyperthyroidism. Sequencing was done on a sample of peripheral blood. The V gene is TRBV11-2, the J gene TRBJ1-1; D remains unclear. The CDR3 is CASSLDQVGEAFF. The CDR3 DNA reads TGTGCCAGCAGCTTAGATCAGGTCGGTGAAGCTTTCTTT.